The clone carrying this T cell receptor (beta chain) has a handful of counts. As yet, its antigen is unknown. Trimming shortened V by 0 bases and J by 4 bases, and 15 bases separated the two germline ends. The germline V gene encodes CDR1 SEHNR and CDR2 FQNEAQ (reference sequence). This CDR3 has 16 amino acids. These data are taken from a study of blood T cells in healthy people across ages. Study overall: There was about one barcoded beta molecule captured by template switching per two T cells.

Study conclusions and caveats: The authors considered diversity estimates from one million T cells to be underestimates.

Using a J-beta primer mix together with a sample-barcoded 5' primer, a second PCR was run for about 6 to 12 cycles. One entry per CDR3 protein, called by TCRdb with MiXCR from the 5' RACE reads. The repertoire holds some 1.5 million distinct CDR3 sequences, with under 30% as singletons. The specimen was blood. The clonotype comes from a woman under 40 in good health. The V call is TRBV7-9, the J call TRBJ1-2; weak D call: TRBD1 (5 bases). CDR3 sequence: CASSLAARQGGYGYTF. The CDR3 DNA sequence: TGTGCCAGCAGCTTAGCGGCTAGGCAGGGTGGCTATGGCTACACCTTC.